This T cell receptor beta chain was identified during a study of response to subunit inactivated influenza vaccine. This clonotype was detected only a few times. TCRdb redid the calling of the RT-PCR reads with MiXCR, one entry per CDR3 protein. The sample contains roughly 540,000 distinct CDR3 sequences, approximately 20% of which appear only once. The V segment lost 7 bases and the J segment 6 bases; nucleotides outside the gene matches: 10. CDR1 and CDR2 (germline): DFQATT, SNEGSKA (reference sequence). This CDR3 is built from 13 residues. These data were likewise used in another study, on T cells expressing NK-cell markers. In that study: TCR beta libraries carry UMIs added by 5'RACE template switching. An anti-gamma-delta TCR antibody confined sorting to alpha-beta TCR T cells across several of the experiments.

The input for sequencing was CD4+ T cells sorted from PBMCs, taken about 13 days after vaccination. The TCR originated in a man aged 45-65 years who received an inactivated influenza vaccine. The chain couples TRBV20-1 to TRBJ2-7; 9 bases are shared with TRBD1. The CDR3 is CSGYGTGLVEQYF. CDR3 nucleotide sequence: TGCAGTGGGTACGGGACAGGGTTGGTCGAGCAGTACTTC.